This note documents a single TCR beta chain sequence. Its antigen is still unknown. These data originate in a study of shared clonotypes between healthy human individuals. About the research overall: A few men and a couple of women, aged 18 to 49, were donors. Study findings and constraints: Sampling covered blood only; tissue repertoires likely differ. Relative to memory subsets, naive subsets generally showed larger estimated richness.

Profiled with immunoSEQ multiplex PCR; TCRdb holds only in-frame clones, not every one. This table holds some 630,000 clones, 72% found once. Germline V gene data show CDR1 as KGHSH and CDR2 as LQKENI. The CDR3 consists of 15 residues. Trimming removed 6 bases from V and 1 base from J; junction bases left unmatched: 6. The TCR sequence derives from a woman aged 30 to 39 in good health. Sequencing was performed on memory CD4+ T cells sorted from blood. Subset reported: CD45RA-negative fraction. This chain connects TRBV18 to TRBJ2-7; TRBD2 matches at 10 bases. CDR3 region: CASSSGTSASYEQYF. In DNA, the CDR3 is TGTGCCAGCTCCTCCGGGACTAGCGCATCCTACGAGCAGTACTTC.